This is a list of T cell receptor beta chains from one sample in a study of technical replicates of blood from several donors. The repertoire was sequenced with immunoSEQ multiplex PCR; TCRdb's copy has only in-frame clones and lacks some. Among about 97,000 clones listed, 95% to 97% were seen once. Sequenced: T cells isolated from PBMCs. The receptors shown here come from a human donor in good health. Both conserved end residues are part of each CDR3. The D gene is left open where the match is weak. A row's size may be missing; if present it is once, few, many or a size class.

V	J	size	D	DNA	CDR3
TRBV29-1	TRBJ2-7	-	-	TGCAGCGTTGTTGGAGGGGAACACTACGAGCAGTACTTC	CSVVGGEHYEQYF
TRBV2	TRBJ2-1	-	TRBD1	TGTGCCAGCAGCCCTTCCGGGACAGGGCATTACAATGAGCAGTTCTTC	CASSPSGTGHYNEQFF
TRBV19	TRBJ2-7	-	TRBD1	TGTGCCAGTAGTATAGATTGGGCGACAGGGAACCTCTACGAGCAGTACTTC	CASSIDWATGNLYEQYF
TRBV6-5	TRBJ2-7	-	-	TGTGCCAGCCAAGGGAGCCACTTCTACGAGCAGTACTTC	CASQGSHFYEQYF
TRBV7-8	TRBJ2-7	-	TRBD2	TGTGCCAGCAGCCATAGCGGGAGGCCTAGCTACGAGCAGTACTTC	CASSHSGRPSYEQYF
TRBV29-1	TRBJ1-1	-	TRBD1	TGCAGCGTTGAATTCCGGGACAGGGTCCCGAACACTGAAGCTTTCTTT	CSVEFRDRVPNTEAFF
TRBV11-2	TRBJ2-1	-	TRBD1	TGTGCCAGCAGCTCTCGGACAGGGGGTATAGAGGAGCAGTTCTTC	CASSSRTGGIEEQFF
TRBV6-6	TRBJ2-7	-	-	TGTGCCAGCAGTTACTCGAAGTCAACACACTCCTACGAGCAGTACTTC	CASSYSKSTHSYEQYF
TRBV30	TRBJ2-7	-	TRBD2	TGTGCCTGGAGTCACCAGCGGGGGCTGTTCTACGAGCAGTACTTC	CAWSHQRGLFYEQYF
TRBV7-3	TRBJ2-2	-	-	TGTGCCAGCAGCTACGGACTTAACACCGGGGAGCTGTTTTTT	CASSYGLNTGELFF
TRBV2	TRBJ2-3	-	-	TGTGCCAGCAGTGAAGAATGGCGGCTGGGTACGCAGTATTTT	CASSEEWRLGTQYF
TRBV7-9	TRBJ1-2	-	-	TGTGCCAGCAGCTTAGATGGGGGGAATGGCTACACCTTC	CASSLDGGNGYTF
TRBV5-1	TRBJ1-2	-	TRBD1	TGCGCCAGCAGCTTGGGTACAGGGGAGAAAGGCTACACCTTC	CASSLGTGEKGYTF
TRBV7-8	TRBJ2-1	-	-	TGTGCCAGCAGCTTCCCTAGCTACAATGAGCAGTTCTTC	CASSFPSYNEQFF
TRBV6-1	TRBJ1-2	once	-	TGTGCCAGCGTTGCAGGGATCTATGGCTACACCTTC	CASVAGIYGYTF
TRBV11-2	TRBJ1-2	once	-	TGTGCCAGCAGCTCCTCACTTCCTAACTATGGCTACACCTTC	CASSSSLPNYGYTF
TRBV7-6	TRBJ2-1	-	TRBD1	TGTGCCAGCAGCTTACAGGACAGGGAGGTCCTCAATGAGCAGTTCTTC	CASSLQDREVLNEQFF
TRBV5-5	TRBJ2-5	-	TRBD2	TGTGCCAGCAGCCCAGATGGATGGGGAGGGGAGACCCAGTACTTC	CASSPDGWGGETQYF
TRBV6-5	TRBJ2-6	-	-	TGTGCCAGCAGTTCTTCTGGGGCCAACGTCCTGACTTTC	CASSSSGANVLTF
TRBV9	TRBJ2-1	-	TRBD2	TGTGCCAGCAGCGCTTCTAGCGGGAGCTATTTCGAGCAGTTCTTC	CASSASSGSYFEQFF
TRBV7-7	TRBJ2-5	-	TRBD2	TGTGCCAGCAGCATAGGGGACTACACGGGGGAGACCCAGTACTTC	CASSIGDYTGETQYF
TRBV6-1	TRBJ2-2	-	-	TGTGCCAGCAGCCAGGGGGGAATTGGCGGGGAGCTGTTTTTT	CASSQGGIGGELFF
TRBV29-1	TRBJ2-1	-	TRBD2	TGCAGCGTTGTATTAAGGAAACTAGCGGAGACCAATGAGCAGTTCTTC	CSVVLRKLAETNEQFF
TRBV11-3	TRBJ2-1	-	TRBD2	TGTGCCAGCAGCTTAGTTTGGGGGAGGGCCGGGGATAATGAGCAGTTCTTC	CASSLVWGRAGDNEQFF
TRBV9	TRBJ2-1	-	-	TGTGCCAGCAGCGTAGAGGACTTAGCCTACAATGAGCAGTTCTTC	CASSVEDLAYNEQFF
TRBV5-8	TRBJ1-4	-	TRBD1	TGTGCCAGCAGAAACCGGGACAGCAATGAAAAACTGTTTTTT	CASRNRDSNEKLFF
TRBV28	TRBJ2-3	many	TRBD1	TGTGCCAGCAGGGACAGGGGGGGCACAGATACGCAGTATTTT	CASRDRGGTDTQYF
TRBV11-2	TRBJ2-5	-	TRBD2	TGTGCCAGCAGCCCTTTCTACGGTGCGGGAGGGGAAGAGACCCAGTACTTC	CASSPFYGAGGEETQYF
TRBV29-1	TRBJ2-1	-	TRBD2	TGCAGCGTTGATAGTCGAGGACTAGCGAGCGATGAGCAGTTCTTC	CSVDSRGLASDEQFF
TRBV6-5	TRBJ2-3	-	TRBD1	TGTGCCAGCAGACACACAGGGGCAAGTTCAGATACGCAGTATTTT	CASRHTGASSDTQYF
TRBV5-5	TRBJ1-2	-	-	TGTGCCAGCACCCTTGCGGGGGGCCATGGCTACACCTTC	CASTLAGGHGYTF
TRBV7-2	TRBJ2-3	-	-	TGTGCCAGCAGCCCTTTAGTATACGGGAGAACAGATACGCAGTATTTT	CASSPLVYGRTDTQYF
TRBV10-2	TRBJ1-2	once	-	TGCGCCAGCAGTGGATCCTATTATGGCTACACCTTC	CASSGSYYGYTF
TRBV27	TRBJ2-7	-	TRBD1	TGTGCCAGCAGCGAGGGGAGCCCGGGACAGGAGGAAGGCGAGCAGTACTTC	CASSEGSPGQEEGEQYF
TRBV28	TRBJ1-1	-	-	TGTGCCAGCAGTTCCTATTCCACTGAAGCTTTCTTT	CASSSYSTEAFF
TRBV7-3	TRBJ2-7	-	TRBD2	TGTGCCAGCAGCTCCCACGCGGGAGACGAGCAGTACTTC	CASSSHAGDEQYF
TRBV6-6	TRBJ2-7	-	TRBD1	TGTGCCAGCACCAAGACAGGGCTCGAGCAGTACTTC	CASTKTGLEQYF
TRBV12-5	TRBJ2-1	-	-	TGTGCTAGTGGTCCACCCACTTGGTCTACCTACAATGAGCAGTTCTTC	CASGPPTWSTYNEQFF
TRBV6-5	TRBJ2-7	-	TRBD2	TGTGCCAGCAGTTACGGGAGGGCCTCCTACGAGCAGTACTTC	CASSYGRASYEQYF
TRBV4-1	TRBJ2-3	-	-	TGCGCCAGCAGCCAAGTCGTAGCTATGGATACGCAGTATTTT	CASSQVVAMDTQYF
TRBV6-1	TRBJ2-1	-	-	TGTGCCAGCAGGGGAGGACTTCAGAATGAGCAGTTCTTC	CASRGGLQNEQFF